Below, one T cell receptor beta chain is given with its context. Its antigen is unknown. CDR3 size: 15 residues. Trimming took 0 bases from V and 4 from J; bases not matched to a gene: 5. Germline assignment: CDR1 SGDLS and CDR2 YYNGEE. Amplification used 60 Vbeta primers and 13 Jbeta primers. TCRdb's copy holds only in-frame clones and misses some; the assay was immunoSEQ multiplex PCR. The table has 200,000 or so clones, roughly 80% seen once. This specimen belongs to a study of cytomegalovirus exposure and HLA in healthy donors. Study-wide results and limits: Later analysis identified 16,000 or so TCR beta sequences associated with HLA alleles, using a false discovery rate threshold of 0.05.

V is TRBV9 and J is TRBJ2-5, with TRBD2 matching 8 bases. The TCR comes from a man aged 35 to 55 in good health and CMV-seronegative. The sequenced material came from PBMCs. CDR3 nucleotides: TGTGCCAGCAGCGTAGCCGGGGGGGGCGGAGAGACCCAGTACTTC. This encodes CASSVAGGGGETQYF.